This T cell receptor (beta chain) was found in a study of shared clonotypes between healthy human individuals. V was trimmed by 7 bases and J by 4 bases, leaving 16 bases between them. This CDR3 comprises 14 residues. In germline, CDR1 is WSHSY, CDR2 SAAADI. Around 86 million PBMCs went into genomic DNA for unsorted samples. Researchers divided each subset's genomic DNA evenly across several immunoSEQ plates. Clones were sequenced by immunoSEQ multiplex PCR, and TCRdb holds only the in-frame ones, with some missing. The sample records fewer than 600,000 clones, about 74% being singletons. As concerns this clone: Its antigen is unidentified.

Study-wide findings and caveats: Apart from blood, nothing was sampled; tissue repertoires likely differ.

Sequences were obtained from PBMCs. V usage is TRBV10-2 and J usage is TRBJ2-5; tentative D call: TRBD2 (5 bases). The receptor was isolated from a middle-aged woman in good health. Some clones in this sample may be carry-over from other donors' samples. The CDR3 DNA follows: TGCGCCAGCATCTTTAGGCTAGAGGGAGAGACCCAGTACTTC. Protein: CASIFRLEGETQYF.